This TCR beta chain was observed in a study of molecular identifiers for immune sequencing clone quantification. Overall study context: RNA from approximately 20,000 or 100,000 naive CD8 cells was split five ways in replicates, with four sequenced.

Germline V gives CDR1 PRHDT, CDR2 FYEKMQ (reference sequence). The CDR3 sequence is 17 residues long. The V gene end was trimmed by 5 bases and the J gene end by 0 bases; junction bases not matched to a gene: 5. For bulk TCR libraries, previously described methods and listed TCR primers were used. TCRdb re-derived calls from the PCR reads in MiXCR, one entry per CDR3 protein. This repertoire shows 460,000 or so distinct CDR3 sequences, roughly 24% found once; its top ten account for around 0.76%. Only a few counts were recorded for this clonotype. The sequenced sample consisted of naive CD8+ T cells from blood, with Jurkat cell RNA spiked in. Specified subset: FACS-sorted CD8+CD4-CCR7+CD45RA+ naive T cells. The source is a human donor in good health. Some libraries in this study had Jurkat cell RNA spiked in. The genes are TRBV13 and TRBJ2-1, with 12 bases that match TRBD2. CDR3 nucleotides: TGTGCCAGCAGCGGTCCTAGCGGGGGGGTCTCCTACAATGAGCAGTTCTTC. It encodes CASSGPSGGVSYNEQFF.